Shown below are 20 T cell receptor beta chains from a single sample sequenced in a study of shared clonotypes between healthy human individuals. TCRdb's table, derived via immunoSEQ multiplex PCR, lists solely in-frame clones and lacks some. Of about 2.3 million clones listed, around 93% are singletons. Input material: naive CD4+ T cells from PBMCs. Specified subset: CD45RA+ positively selected. The source is a man between 18 and 29 years old in good health. Some clones in this sample may be carry-over from other donors' samples.

As concerns this clone: This sample includes further DNA sequences coding for the same CDR3. The chain carries TRBV28 and TRBJ1-5; unclear D gene. CDR1 and CDR2 (germline): MDHEN, SYDVKM. The CDR3 runs 15 residues. The ends were cut back, 4 bases at V and 2 bases at J, with 12 bases in the middle. The CDR3 nucleotides read TGTGCCAGCAGTTCCCCTGGCGGAGGCAATCAGCCCCAGCATTTT. This encodes CASSSPGGGNQPQHF.

V gene TRBV28 combines with J gene TRBJ1-1, with D possibly being TRBD1 (6 bases). Trimming shortened V by 3 bases and J by 1 base, and 9 bases separated the two germline ends. CDR3 size: 14 residues. CDR1 is MDHEN, CDR2 SYDVKM, per germline. The CDR3 region is CASSFGGQNTEAFF. DNA of the CDR3: TGTGCCAGCAGTTTCGGGGGACAGAACACTGAAGCTTTCTTT.

V usage is TRBV7-9 and J usage is TRBJ2-2, with 7 bases matching TRBD1. Germline trimming cut 1 base from V and 2 bases from J; bases unmatched to any gene: 4. CDR1 SEHNR and CDR2 FQNEAQ come from the germline V gene (reference sequence). This CDR3 comprises 16 residues. Here the CDR3 DNA reads TGTGCCAGCAGCTTAGGACAGGGATATAACACCGGGGAGCTGTTTTTT. Amino acid sequence: CASSLGQGYNTGELFF.

V is TRBV4-1 and J is TRBJ2-7; the D is unclear. The CDR3 has 15 residues. CDR1 is MGHRA, CDR2 YSYEKL, per germline. V was trimmed by 1 base and J by 1 base, leaving 11 bases between them. In DNA, the CDR3 is TGCGCCAGCAGCCAAGTTTTAGCCAGATCCTACGAGCAGTACTTC. It translates to CASSQVLARSYEQYF.

The chain employs TRBV29-1 and TRBJ2-7; the D call may be TRBD1 or TRBD2 (5 bases each). The CDR3 consists of 13 residues. V was pared by 7 bases and J by 0 bases, with 13 bases between. The germline V gene encodes CDR1 SQVTM and CDR2 ANQGSEA. CDR3 sequence: CSAGTVSSYEQYF. In nucleotides, the CDR3 is TGCAGCGCCGGGACGGTGAGCTCCTACGAGCAGTACTTC.

The rearrangement uses TRBV29-1 and TRBJ2-5; 12 positions agree with TRBD2. Germline trimming cut 7 bases from V and 5 bases from J; bases unmatched to any gene: 11. The CDR3 is 15 amino acids. Germline CDR1 reads SQVTM; CDR2 reads ANQGSEA. CDR3 region: CSGRTGLAGWETQYF. The CDR3, as DNA: TGCAGCGGACGGACCGGACTAGCGGGGTGGGAGACCCAGTACTTC.

The chain couples TRBV2 to TRBJ2-7, with D tentatively TRBD1 (6 bases). Trimming cost V 8 bases and J 2 bases, with 13 bases left between them. This CDR3 has 13 amino acids. In germline, CDR1 is SNHLY, CDR2 FYNNEI. CDR3 nucleotide sequence: TGTGCCAGCCGGACAGAGATCACCTACGAGCAGTACTTC. Translation: CASRTEITYEQYF.

The chain is built from TRBV21-1 and TRBJ1-5; TRBD1 is the table's D call, not checked against the DNA. TRBV21-1 is classified as a pseudogene. The CDR3 is made up of 18 amino acids. CDR3 sequence reads: CASSKGVIQGPSNQPQHF. The CDR3, as DNA: TGTGCCAGCAGCAAAGGGGTCATACAGGGCCCTAGCAATCAGCCCCAGCATTTT.

This clone was observed a few times. The CDR3 region has the DNA TGTGCCTCTTCGGGGGACAACCATCAGCCCCAGCATTTT. Amino acid sequence: CASSGDNHQPQHF. The V call is TRBV7-2, the J call TRBJ1-5, with a tentative D call TRBD1 (6 bases). This CDR3 is 13 amino acids long. Trimming removed 11 bases at V and 5 bases at J, with 16 bases between. Germline CDR1 and CDR2: SGHTA and FQGNSA. Full variable domain (outside the CDR3, taken from reference TRBV7-2 and TRBJ1-5): GAGVSQSPSNKVTEKGKDVELRCDPISGHTALYWYRQSLGQGLEFLIYFQGNSAPDKSGLPSDRFSAERTGGSVSTLTIQRTQQEDSAVYLCASSGDNHQPQHFGDGTRLSIL.

The chain uses TRBV27 and TRBJ2-5; 7 bases fit TRBD2. Losses at the gene ends were 1 base for V and 2 bases for J; bases not matched to a gene: 1. Germline CDR1 and CDR2: MNHEY and SMNVEV (reference sequence). The CDR3 contains 14 residues. The CDR3 loop is CASSLLGLQETQYF. DNA of the CDR3: TGTGCCAGCAGTTTATTGGGACTACAAGAGACCCAGTACTTC.

This clone occurred once. Different DNA sequences within this sample yield the same CDR3. The chain has TRBV7-2 and TRBJ2-2; 10 nucleotides agree with TRBD2. Germline CDR1 is SGHTA and CDR2 is FQGNSA. V was clipped by 1 base and J by 6 bases; unmatched bases: 2. The CDR3 totals 15 residues. CDR3 nucleotide sequence: TGTGCCAGCAGCTTAGGTCTAGCGGGAGCCGGGGAGCTGTTTTTT. It encodes CASSLGLAGAGELFF.

V usage is TRBV10-2 and J usage is TRBJ2-3, with D perhaps TRBD2 (6 bases). V dropped 4 bases and J dropped 1 base, with 12 bases sitting between them. CDR3 length equals 15 residues. Germline values: CDR1 WSHSY, CDR2 SAAADI. The CDR3 coding sequence is TGCGCCAGCAGTGGGCGGGGCAGAGGCACAGATACGCAGTATTTT. The encoded protein is CASSGRGRGTDTQYF.

The chain is built from TRBV9 and TRBJ2-5, with 7 bases that match TRBD1. J gave up 5 bases and V 7 bases, and 14 bases lay outside the gene matches. The CDR3 is made up of 15 amino acids. Germline lookup yields CDR1 SGDLS and CDR2 YYNGEE. The CDR3 sequence is CASSPLQGIGETQYF. Written as DNA, the CDR3 is TGTGCCAGCTCACCACTACAGGGGATCGGGGAGACCCAGTACTTC. Full variable domain (rest looked up from reference TRBV9 and TRBJ2-5): DSGVTQTPKHLITATGQRVTLRCSPRSGDLSVYWYQQSLDQGLQFLIQYYNGEERAKGNILERFSAQQFPDLHSELNLSSLELGDSALYFCASSPLQGIGETQYFGPGTRLLVL.

This clone was detected only once. The chain joins TRBV6-9 to TRBJ1-3, with D maybe TRBD1 (6 bases). The germline V and J ends were trimmed by 6 bases and 0 bases, with 15 bases remaining between them. Per the germline V gene, CDR1 is MNHGY and CDR2 is SVAAGI. This CDR3 has 16 amino acids. Written as DNA, the CDR3 is TGTGCCAGCAGGCAAGAGGGGGGGAACTCTGGAAACACCATATATTTT. Translation: CASRQEGGNSGNTIYF.

The V and J genes are TRBV6-1 and TRBJ2-4, with TRBD1 matching over 7 bases. The CDR3 has 13 amino acids. CDR1 MNHNS and CDR2 SASEGT come from the germline V gene. With 7 bases clipped from V and 9 bases from J, the junction kept 9 bases outside the gene matches. In DNA, the CDR3 is TGTGCCAGCAACGAAGAGGGGGCGGGCATTCAGTACTTC. This translates into CASNEEGAGIQYF.

This clone has only one observation. The chain employs TRBV9 and TRBJ1-3; 7 nucleotides agree with TRBD1. The CDR3 totals 17 residues. The ends lost 0 bases at V and 3 bases at J; junction bases unmatched: 9. The germline gives CDR1 SGDLS, CDR2 YYNGEE. CDR3 nucleotides: TGTGCCAGCAGCGTAGGCGGGGACAGCCTAGGTGGAAACACCATATATTTT. Its translation is CASSVGGDSLGGNTIYF.

V and J are TRBV4-2 and TRBJ2-5; 7 nucleotides agree with TRBD2. This CDR3 region has 16 residues. Germline V CDR1 and CDR2: LGHNA, YNFKEQ. With V trimmed by 0 bases and J by 2 bases, 6 bases remained unmatched. CDR3 in amino acids: CASSQDASGRQETQYF. The CDR3 DNA is TGTGCCAGCAGCCAAGACGCTAGCGGCCGTCAAGAGACCCAGTACTTC.

This CDR3 is CASSLTAAHETQYF. In DNA form, the CDR3 reads TGTGCCAGCAGCTTAACAGCTGCCCATGAGACCCAGTACTTC. This chain links TRBV7-9 with TRBJ2-5; no definite D call. Germline-derived CDR1 and CDR2 are SEHNR and FQNEAQ (reference sequence). This CDR3 is built from 14 residues. Deletions cut 2 bases from V and 5 bases from J, with 12 bases between.

This chain links TRBV11-2 with TRBJ2-1, with D possibly being TRBD1 (5 bases). Germline loops: CDR1 SGHAT, CDR2 FQNNGV. Trimming pared 1 base from V and 3 bases from J, leaving 10 bases between. The CDR3 totals 15 residues. CDR3 sequence: CASSLGGANYNEQFF. CDR3 nucleotides: TGTGCCAGCAGCTTAGGTGGGGCCAACTACAATGAGCAGTTCTTC. The full variable domain, with the rest looked up from reference TRBV11-2 and TRBJ2-1, is EAGVAQSPRYKIIEKRQSVAFWCNPISGHATLYWYQQILGQGPKLLIQFQNNGVVDDSQLPKDRFSAERLKGVDSTLKIQPAKLEDSAVYLCASSLGGANYNEQFFGPGTRLTVL.

This chain joins TRBV29-1 and TRBJ1-4; TRBD1 is a possible D gene (6 bases). Trimming shortened V by 6 bases and J by 8 bases, and 10 bases separated the two germline ends. The CDR3 is 11 amino acids. Germline V gives CDR1 SQVTM, CDR2 ANQGSEA. This CDR3 reads CSVADREKLFF. The CDR3 bases are TGCAGCGTCGCAGACAGGGAAAAACTGTTTTTT.